These T cell receptor beta chains were read from a single sample in a study of post-analysis software for immune sequencing data. TCRdb reprocessed the PCR reads with MiXCR, giving one entry per CDR3 protein. The table lists just over 250,000 distinct CDR3 sequences, just over 35% of them singletons, with around 4.7% in the top ten. Sequencing was done on a sample of blood. These TCRs come from a girl aged 10-17 years with multiple sclerosis. The CDR3 runs from the conserved cysteine through the conserved F or W. A D gene is named only where the DNA matches it firmly. Clone size, where shown, is once, few, many, or a class for clones that have expanded.

D gene | J gene | clone size | V gene | CDR3 DNA | CDR3 protein
TRBD2 | TRBJ2-7 | - | TRBV12-3/TRBV12-4 | TGTGCCAGCAGTCCCATAGCGGGGGGGGGAAATGAGCAGTACTTC | CASSPIAGGGNEQYF
TRBD2 | TRBJ2-1 | few | TRBV6-1 | TGTGCCAGCGGCAGGACTAGTCTCCATGAGCAGTTCTTC | CASGRTSLHEQFF
- | TRBJ1-3 | - | TRBV20-1 | TGCAGTGCGGATGGGGCCTCTGGAAACACCATATATTTT | CSADGASGNTIYF
TRBD2 | TRBJ2-4 | - | TRBV5-1 | TGCGCCAGCAGCATTGGCCAGCGGGGGGTCGTAGCCAAAAACATTCAGTACTTC | CASSIGQRGVVAKNIQYF
- | TRBJ2-3 | many | TRBV7-2 | TGTGCCAGCACCGGGCGGAGATCAGATACGCAGTATTTT | CASTGRRSDTQYF
- | TRBJ2-6 | - | TRBV20-1 | TGCAGTGCCCCCAGGCCTGGGGCCAACGTCCTGACTTTC | CSAPRPGANVLTF
- | TRBJ2-2 | - | TRBV7-2 | TGTGCCAGCAGCTCGGACAGCTCAACCGGGGAGCTGTTTTTT | CASSSDSSTGELFF
- | TRBJ2-5 | many | TRBV20-1 | TGCAGTGCTAGCTCGGGACACTTCATCTCCTACCAAGAGACCCAGTACTTC | CSASSGHFISYQETQYF
TRBD2 | TRBJ2-3 | many | TRBV4-1 | TGCGCCAGCAGCCAACGACTAGCGGGAGGTGGGACAGATACGCAGTATTTT | CASSQRLAGGGTDTQYF
- | TRBJ2-1 | many | TRBV21-1 | TGTGCCAGCAGCACCAACAGGGCCGGATACAATGAGCAGTTCTTC | CASSTNRAGYNEQFF
- | TRBJ2-1 | - | TRBV15 | TGTGCCACCAGCAGAGACAGCAGCTCCTACAATGAGCAGTTCTTC | CATSRDSSSYNEQFF
TRBD2 | TRBJ2-7 | - | TRBV7-6 | TGTGCCAGCAGCCTTTTCACTAGCGGAGACTACGAGCAGTACTTC | CASSLFTSGDYEQYF
- | TRBJ2-5 | many | TRBV6-6 | TGTGCCAGCAGTTACGGGTCTAGACAAGAGACCCAGTACTTC | CASSYGSRQETQYF